This TCR beta chain was recovered during a study of shared clonotypes between healthy human individuals. In the study overall: The study enrolled a couple of women and a few men aged 18 to 49. For every donor, three CD4 naive, three CD4 memory, two CD8 naive and one CD8 memory plates were used. Study-wide points: An expected dependence of interdonor clonotype sharing on sequencing depth was noted.

A remark on this clone: The antigen is unknown.

The germline V gene encodes CDR1 SGHAT and CDR2 FQNNGV. The length of the CDR3 is 17 residues. The J segment lost 3 bases and the V segment lost 5 bases, leaving 14 bases of the junction unmatched. The table came from immunoSEQ multiplex PCR; TCRdb's copy has only in-frame clones and leaves some out. Of around 2.3 million clones listed, 95% are singletons. V usage is TRBV11-2 and J usage is TRBJ2-7, with 9 bases aligning to TRBD2. Sequencing was carried out using naive CD4+ T cells sorted from blood. The subset was: CD45RA+ positively selected. The receptor was isolated from a young man in good health. The CDR3 DNA follows: TGTGCCAGCAGCGCCCTGGGGAGCGGGAGGACCTACTACGAGCAGTACTTC. Translating gives CASSALGSGRTYYEQYF.